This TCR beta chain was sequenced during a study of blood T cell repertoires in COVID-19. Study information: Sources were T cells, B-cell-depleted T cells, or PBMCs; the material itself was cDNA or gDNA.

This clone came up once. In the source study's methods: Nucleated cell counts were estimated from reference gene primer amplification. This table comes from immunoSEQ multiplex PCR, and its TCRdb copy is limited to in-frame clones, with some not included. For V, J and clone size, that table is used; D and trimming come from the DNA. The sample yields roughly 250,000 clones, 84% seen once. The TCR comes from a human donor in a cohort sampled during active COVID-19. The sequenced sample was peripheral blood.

The CDR3 nucleotides read TGCAGCACAACGCCCGAGCAGGAAAGCACAGATACGCAGTATTTT. It translates to CSTTPEQESTDTQYF. The chain recombines TRBV29-1 with TRBJ2-3; D remains unclear. Germline CDR1 reads SQVTM; CDR2 reads ANQGSEA. The CDR3 is 15 amino acids. Trimming shortened V by 8 bases and J by 0 bases, and 18 bases separated the two germline ends.